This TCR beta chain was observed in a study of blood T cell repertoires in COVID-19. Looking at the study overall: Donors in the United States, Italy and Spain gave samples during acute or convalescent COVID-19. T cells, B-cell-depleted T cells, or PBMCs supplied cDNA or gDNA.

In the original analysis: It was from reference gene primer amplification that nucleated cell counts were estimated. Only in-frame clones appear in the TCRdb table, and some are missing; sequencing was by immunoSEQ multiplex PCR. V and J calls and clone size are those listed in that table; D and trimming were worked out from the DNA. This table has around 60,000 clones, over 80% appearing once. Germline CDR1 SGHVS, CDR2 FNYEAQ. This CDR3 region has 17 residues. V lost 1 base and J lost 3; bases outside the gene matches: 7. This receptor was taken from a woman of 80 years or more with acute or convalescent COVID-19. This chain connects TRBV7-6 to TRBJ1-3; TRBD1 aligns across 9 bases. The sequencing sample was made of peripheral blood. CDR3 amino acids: CASSLGSGQGGGNTIYF. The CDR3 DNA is TGTGCCAGCAGCTTAGGGTCGGGACAGGGAGGTGGAAACACCATATATTTT.